The source of this T cell receptor (beta chain) is a study of shared clonotypes between healthy human individuals. The study's findings and limits: The study found lower generation probabilities in non-shared clonotypes than in those shared by all four donors.

This CDR3 region has 17 residues. V was clipped by 4 bases and J by 5 bases; unmatched bases: 18. Profiled with immunoSEQ multiplex PCR; TCRdb holds only in-frame clones, not every one. This sample has 600,000 to 750,000 clones, with 55% to 75% found just once. Worth noting for this clone: Antigen specificity is unknown.

The chain joins TRBV5-3 to TRBJ2-7; 7 bases fit TRBD1. TRBV5-3 is sorted into the ORF group, with uncertain function. Sequenced sample: memory CD4+ T cells sorted from blood. Stated subset: CD45RA-negative fraction. The receptor was isolated from a woman aged 25-40 years in good health. CDR3 sequence reads: CARSPGVQGKIFNEQYF. In DNA form, the CDR3 reads TGTGCCAGAAGCCCAGGCGTACAGGGGAAAATTTTTAACGAGCAGTACTTC.